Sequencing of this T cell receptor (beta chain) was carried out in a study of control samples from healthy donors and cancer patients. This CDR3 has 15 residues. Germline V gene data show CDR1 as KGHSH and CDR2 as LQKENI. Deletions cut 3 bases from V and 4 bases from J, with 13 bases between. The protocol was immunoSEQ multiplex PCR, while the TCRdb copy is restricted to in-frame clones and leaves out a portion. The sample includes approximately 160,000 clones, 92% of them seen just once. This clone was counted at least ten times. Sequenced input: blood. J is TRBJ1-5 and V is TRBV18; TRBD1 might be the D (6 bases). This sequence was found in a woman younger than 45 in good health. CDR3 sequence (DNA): TGTGCCAGCTCACCGCTCGGGGGCTTTAATCAGCCCCAGCATTTT. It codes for CASSPLGGFNQPQHF.